A single sample gave rise to the 12 T cell receptor beta chains below, sequenced in a study of blood T cell repertoires in COVID-19. Some clones are missing from TCRdb's copy, which holds only in-frame ones; the method was immunoSEQ multiplex PCR. Here the sample spans about 110,000 clones, more than 75% being singletons. The sequencing input was peripheral blood. The receptor set was obtained from a man aged 70 or older with acute or convalescent COVID-19.

J is TRBJ1-2 and V is TRBV7-9; no reliable D call. Germline V CDR1 and CDR2: SEHNR, FQNEAQ (reference sequence). The CDR3 loop spans 12 amino acids. Trimming removed 5 bases at V and 4 bases at J, with 8 bases between. DNA of the CDR3: TGTGCCAGCAGCGGAGTAGGCTATGGCTACACCTTC. Its translation is CASSGVGYGYTF. Complete variable domain (other parts from reference TRBV7-9 and TRBJ1-2): DTGVSQNPRHKITKRGQNVTFRCDPISEHNRLYWYRQTLGQGPEFLTYFQNEAQLEKSRLLSDRFSAERPKGSFSTLEIQRTEQGDSAMYLCASSGVGYGYTFGSGTRLTVV.

About this clone itself: The sample carries other DNA sequences with the same CDR3. The rearrangement joins TRBV5-1 to TRBJ1-2; 7 positions match TRBD1. V lost 4 bases, J lost 4 bases, and 4 bases stayed unmatched. The V gene's germline CDR1 is SGHRS and CDR2 YFSETQ. This CDR3 is built from 13 residues. CDR3: CASSQQGTYGYTF. In DNA form, the CDR3 reads TGCGCCAGCAGCCAACAGGGGACCTATGGCTACACCTTC.

V usage is TRBV10-2 and J usage is TRBJ1-1; TRBD1 agrees at 7 bases. The CDR3 spans 13 residues. The junction had 6 bases not matched to a gene; V was cut back by 7 bases and J by 4 bases. CDR1 WSHSY and CDR2 SAAADI come from the germline V gene. The CDR3 region is CASKTQGLTEAFF. The CDR3 region has the DNA TGCGCCAGCAAGACACAGGGGCTCACTGAAGCTTTCTTT.

This clone was counted a single time. This chain links TRBV9 with TRBJ2-5, with D possibly matching TRBD2 (6 bases). The germline V gene encodes CDR1 SGDLS and CDR2 YYNGEE. Between the trimmed V and J ends, which lost 5 bases and 1 base, there was a span of 12 bases. This CDR3 region has 14 residues. CDR3 bases: TGTGCCAGCAGTGGGGGAGGTTTCCAAGAGACCCAGTACTTC. Protein sequence: CASSGGGFQETQYF.

The chain uses TRBV14 and TRBJ2-1; 7 bases line up with TRBD1. The trim removed 6 bases at V and 9 bases at J, leaving 5 bases unmatched. The CDR3 loop spans 12 amino acids. Germline CDR1 and CDR2: SGHDN and FVKESK. The chain's CDR3 is CASRRPGGEQFF. The CDR3 DNA reads TGTGCCAGCAGACGACCAGGGGGTGAGCAGTTCTTC. Full variable domain (rest looked up from reference TRBV14 and TRBJ2-1): EAGVTQFPSHSVIEKGQTVTLRCDPISGHDNLYWYRRVMGKEIKFLLHFVKESKQDESGMPNNRFLAERTGGTYSTLKVQPAELEDSGVYFCASRRPGGEQFFGPGTRLTVL.

The V and J genes are TRBV28 and TRBJ1-4, with 9 bases aligning to TRBD1. The CDR3 has 13 amino acids. Per germline, CDR1 MDHEN and CDR2 SYDVKM. The V segment lost 3 bases and the J segment 10 bases; nucleotides outside the gene matches: 3. The CDR3 sequence is CASSLDRGGKLFF. The CDR3 region has the DNA TGTGCCAGCAGTTTGGACAGGGGTGGAAAACTGTTTTTT.

The J gene is TRBJ1-4, the V gene TRBV30; D is possibly TRBD1 (6 bases). From germline, CDR1 is GTSNPN and CDR2 SVGIG (reference sequence). The CDR3 extends over 17 amino acids. V lost 3 bases and J lost 4, with 21 bases in between. The CDR3 region is CAWRVQGSPQGNEKLFF. DNA for the CDR3: TGTGCCTGGAGGGTACAGGGATCACCTCAAGGTAATGAAAAACTGTTTTTT.

The rearrangement uses TRBV19 and TRBJ2-2; TRBD1 aligns across 9 bases. The CDR3 length is 16 residues. Trimming took 4 bases from V and 6 from J; bases not matched to a gene: 9. The germline CDR1 and CDR2 sequences are LNHDA and SQIVND (reference sequence). CDR3 in DNA: TGTGCCAGTAGTACCTTAGACAGGGGGTTCGCCGGGGAGCTGTTTTTT. The encoded protein is CASSTLDRGFAGELFF.

This chain links TRBV4-2 with TRBJ1-1, with a possible D match to TRBD1 (6 bases). Germline values: CDR1 LGHNA, CDR2 YNFKEQ. Trimming stripped 9 bases from V and 7 bases from J, with 15 bases between. CDR3 length: 12 amino acids. The CDR3 is CASGPGHVEAFF. The DNA of the CDR3 is TGTGCCAGTGGGCCGGGACACGTTGAAGCTTTCTTT.

The J gene is TRBJ1-1, the V gene TRBV6-2 or TRBV6-3; D is unresolved. CDR1 and CDR2 (germline): MNHEY, SVGEGT. V was trimmed by 6 bases and J by 6 bases, leaving 23 bases between them. This CDR3 comprises 16 residues. The CDR3, as DNA: TGTGCCAGCAGCCCGAACCGAGGAAGCTTGTTGGCTGAAGCTTTCTTT. It specifies CASSPNRGSLLAEAFF.

V is TRBV7-6 and J is TRBJ2-1; 13 bases are shared with TRBD2. From germline, CDR1 is SGHVS and CDR2 FNYEAQ. V lost 2 bases, J lost 0 bases, and 10 bases stayed unmatched. The CDR3 covers 20 residues. In DNA, the CDR3 is TGTGCCAGCAGCTTACGACTAGCGGGAGGTCCCAGTAGCTCCTACAATGAGCAGTTCTTC. Encoded protein: CASSLRLAGGPSSSYNEQFF.

The chain uses TRBV7-3 and TRBJ2-1, with 7 bases fitting TRBD2. The junction had 8 bases not matched to a gene; V was cut back by 2 bases and J by 7 bases. This CDR3 is 15 amino acids long. Germline values: CDR1 SGHTA, CDR2 FQGTGA. This CDR3 is CASSLDGGFGNEQFF. In DNA form, the CDR3 reads TGTGCCAGCAGCTTAGACGGGGGGTTTGGGAATGAGCAGTTCTTC.